These T cell receptor beta chains were read from a single sample in a study of technical replicates of blood from a few donors. The method was immunoSEQ multiplex PCR; TCRdb's version includes in-frame clones alone and lacks a portion of them. The table has fewer than 100,000 clones, 97% seen once. Sequencing used T cells isolated from PBMCs. These TCRs come from a human donor in good health. CDR3s include the opening cysteine and the closing phenylalanine or tryptophan. D genes are given only for firm matches. For some rows the clone size is stated as once, few or many, or as a class when expanded; others skip it.

d_call j_call v_call clone_size cdr3_aa cdr3_nt
NA TRBJ2-7 TRBV27 NA CASSPYLGTPLVGQYF TGTGCCAGCAGCCCTTACCTCGGGACTCCCCTCGTGGGGCAGTACTTC
NA TRBJ2-5 TRBV29-1 NA CSARGQETQYF TGCAGCGCCCGGGGCCAAGAGACCCAGTACTTC
NA TRBJ2-7 TRBV6-5 NA CASTSGYRQTYEQYF TGTGCCAGCACCTCCGGTTATCGACAGACTTACGAGCAGTACTTC
TRBD2 TRBJ2-3 TRBV6-5 NA CASSRLAGVDTQYF TGTGCCAGCAGTCGACTAGCGGGAGTCGATACGCAGTATTTT
NA TRBJ2-7 TRBV28 NA CASSLAGESYEQYF TGTGCCAGCAGTTTAGCGGGTGAGTCCTACGAGCAGTACTTC
TRBD2 TRBJ2-1 TRBV7-6 NA CASSLVFSGSRNEQFF TGTGCCAGCAGCTTAGTGTTTAGCGGGAGTCGGAATGAGCAGTTCTTC
NA TRBJ1-1 TRBV9 NA CASSFGQLNTEAFF TGTGCCAGCAGCTTCGGACAGCTGAACACTGAAGCTTTCTTT
NA TRBJ1-1 TRBV7-7 few CASSLTSGDSTEAFF TGTGCCAGCAGCTTAACCTCAGGGGATAGCACTGAAGCTTTCTTT
NA TRBJ2-7 TRBV21-1 NA CASSKAGLHHRDKQYF TGTGCCAGCAGCAAAGCGGGTCTGCATCACCGGGACAAGCAGTACTTC
NA TRBJ2-7 TRBV2 NA CASSEDGRGHEQYF TGTGCCAGCAGTGAAGATGGCAGGGGCCACGAGCAGTACTTC
NA TRBJ2-4 TRBV6-5 NA CASSYTETKNIQYF TGTGCCAGCAGTTACACGGAGACCAAAAACATTCAGTACTTC
TRBD2 TRBJ2-7 TRBV7-9 NA CASSLGTSEQYF TGTGCCAGCAGCCTCGGGACTAGCGAGCAGTACTTC
TRBD2 TRBJ2-7 TRBV10-1 NA CASSDEGNLAGGGYEQYF TGCGCCAGCAGTGATGAGGGGAATCTGGCGGGAGGAGGGTACGAGCAGTACTTC
TRBD1 TRBJ1-1 TRBV7-6 NA CASSWGQLNTEAFF TGTGCCAGCAGCTGGGGACAGTTGAACACTGAAGCTTTCTTT
TRBD1 TRBJ1-5 TRBV7-8 NA CASSLGTGGNQPQHF TGTGCCAGCAGCTTAGGCACAGGGGGCAATCAGCCCCAGCATTTT
NA TRBJ2-7 TRBV27 NA CASSLGGTYEQYF TGTGCCAGCAGTTTGGGCGGGACCTACGAGCAGTACTTC
NA TRBJ2-2 TRBV4-3 NA CASSQDSGLSGELFF TGCGCCAGCAGCCAAGATTCGGGTTTGTCCGGGGAGCTGTTTTTT
TRBD1 TRBJ1-3 TRBV4-1 NA CASSQAEGASGNTIYF TGCGCCAGCAGCCAAGCTGAGGGGGCAAGTGGAAACACCATATATTTT
NA TRBJ2-3 TRBV28 NA CASSLPLSGGTDTQYF TGTGCCAGCAGTCTCCCTCTGTCAGGGGGCACAGATACGCAGTATTTT
TRBD1 TRBJ2-6 TRBV27 NA CASSRDSGYSGANVLTF TGTGCCAGCAGTCGGGACAGCGGATACTCTGGGGCCAACGTCCTGACTTTC
NA TRBJ2-2 TRBV27 NA CATWRAQSPGELFF TGTGCCACCTGGAGGGCTCAGAGCCCCGGGGAGCTGTTTTTT
TRBD1 TRBJ2-7 TRBV11-2 NA CASSPNTGGKDEQYF TGTGCCAGCAGCCCAAACACAGGGGGCAAGGACGAGCAGTACTTC
NA TRBJ1-5 TRBV5-1 NA CASSSTGSQPQHF TGCGCCAGCAGTTCTACAGGGAGTCAGCCCCAGCATTTT
NA TRBJ2-7 TRBV11-3 NA CASSFFGEQYF TGTGCCAGCAGCTTTTTCGGTGAGCAGTACTTC
TRBD2 TRBJ2-3 TRBV9 NA CASSFRAGEGTDTQYF TGTGCCAGCAGCTTCCGGGCGGGAGAGGGCACAGATACGCAGTATTTT
NA TRBJ2-5 TRBV5-5 NA CASSLWGGVETQYF TGTGCCAGCAGCCTCTGGGGGGGCGTAGAGACCCAGTACTTC
NA TRBJ2-3 TRBV4-3 NA CASSQVGQGSDTQYF TGCGCCAGCAGCCAAGTCGGGCAGGGCTCAGATACGCAGTATTTT
NA TRBJ1-1 TRBV7-5 NA CVRSLGGRGSRYTEAFF TGTGTCAGAAGCTTAGGGGGCAGGGGATCCCGCTACACTGAAGCTTTCTTT
NA TRBJ2-7 TRBV18 NA CASSRNSPNYEQYF TGTGCCAGCTCACGTAACTCTCCAAACTACGAGCAGTACTTC
NA TRBJ2-1 TRBV27 NA CASSTLSDGTYNEQFF TGTGCCAGCAGTACCCTCTCGGACGGGACCTACAATGAGCAGTTCTTC
NA TRBJ1-1 TRBV25-1 NA CASSDRVAGDVKAFF TGTGCCAGCAGTGACCGCGTGGCAGGGGACGTGAAAGCTTTCTTT
NA TRBJ1-1 TRBV6-5 NA CASSPWGVENTEAFF TGTGCCAGCAGTCCTTGGGGGGTAGAGAACACTGAAGCTTTCTTT
NA TRBJ1-5 TRBV6-5 once CASSYTGTSNQPQHF TGTGCCAGCAGTTATACCGGGACATCCAATCAGCCCCAGCATTTT
TRBD1 TRBJ1-4 TRBV6-5 NA CASSYSAGTGNEKLFF TGTGCCAGCAGTTACTCAGCAGGGACAGGCAATGAAAAACTGTTTTTT
NA TRBJ2-7 TRBV5-5 once CASSSQWSGYSPYEQYF TGTGCCAGCAGCTCCCAATGGTCAGGGTACTCCCCCTACGAGCAGTACTTC
NA TRBJ2-1 TRBV27 NA CASSWTAEVEQFF TGTGCTAGCAGTTGGACAGCCGAGGTGGAGCAGTTCTTC
NA TRBJ2-5 TRBV29-1 NA CSVVCPDQETQYF TGCAGCGTTGTATGCCCAGATCAAGAGACCCAGTACTTC
TRBD2 TRBJ2-5 TRBV7-8 NA CASSPGGGVVLETQYF TGTGCCAGCAGCCCGGGGGGAGGGGTGGTCTTAGAGACCCAGTACTTC
NA TRBJ2-7 TRBV28 NA CASSFGGPSYEQYF TGTGCCAGCAGTTTCGGTGGGCCCTCCTACGAGCAGTACTTC
NA TRBJ2-7 TRBV15 NA CATSRDKGGGTDSYEQYF TGTGCCACCAGCAGAGATAAGGGAGGCGGAACAGACTCCTACGAGCAGTACTTC
NA TRBJ2-2 TRBV5-5 NA CASNDYGELFF TGTGCCAGCAACGACTACGGGGAGCTGTTTTTT
NA TRBJ1-2 TRBV6-5 NA CASSSPSWAGQGYTF TGTGCCAGCAGTTCCCCCTCGTGGGCAGGGCAGGGCTACACCTTC
TRBD2 TRBJ2-5 TRBV10-3 NA CASGTQETQYF TGTGCTAGCGGGACCCAAGAGACCCAGTACTTC
NA TRBJ2-6 TRBV5-4 NA CASSLERETGANVLTF TGTGCCAGCAGCTTGGAACGGGAGACTGGGGCCAACGTCCTGACTTTC
NA TRBJ1-3 TRBV27 NA CASSLQLGFAGNTIYF TGTGCCAGCAGTTTGCAACTAGGGTTCGCTGGAAACACCATATATTTT
TRBD2 TRBJ2-7 TRBV5-1 NA CASSELAGVLYEQYF TGCGCCAGCAGCGAACTAGCGGGAGTTTTATACGAGCAGTACTTC
TRBD1 TRBJ2-1 TRBV6-5 NA CASSNDRGQDNEQFF TGTGCCAGCAGTAACGACAGGGGTCAAGACAATGAGCAGTTCTTC
TRBD1 TRBJ2-3 TRBV11-3 NA CASSSRTGLADTQYF TGTGCCAGCAGCTCCCGGACAGGGCTGGCAGATACGCAGTATTTT
NA TRBJ1-5 TRBV10-3 once CAISDGRDEPQHF TGTGCCATCAGTGATGGGAGGGATGAGCCCCAGCATTTT
TRBD1 TRBJ2-3 TRBV2 NA CASSERLWRDRGGDTQYF TGTGCCAGCAGTGAAAGGCTATGGAGGGACAGGGGGGGAGATACGCAGTATTTT
NA TRBJ1-1 TRBV19 NA CASSQQGSGNTEAFF TGTGCCAGTAGTCAACAGGGCTCGGGGAACACTGAAGCTTTCTTT
NA TRBJ2-7 TRBV4-3 NA CASSQDSGTTYEQYF TGCGCCAGCAGCCAAGATTCGGGGACAACCTACGAGCAGTACTTC
NA TRBJ1-1 TRBV10-3 NA CAISETEFNEAFF TGTGCCATCAGTGAGACAGAATTTAATGAAGCTTTCTTT
NA TRBJ1-1 TRBV11-2 NA CASSYSGKGLMNTEAFF TGTGCCAGCAGCTATTCCGGGAAAGGACTCATGAACACTGAAGCTTTCTTT